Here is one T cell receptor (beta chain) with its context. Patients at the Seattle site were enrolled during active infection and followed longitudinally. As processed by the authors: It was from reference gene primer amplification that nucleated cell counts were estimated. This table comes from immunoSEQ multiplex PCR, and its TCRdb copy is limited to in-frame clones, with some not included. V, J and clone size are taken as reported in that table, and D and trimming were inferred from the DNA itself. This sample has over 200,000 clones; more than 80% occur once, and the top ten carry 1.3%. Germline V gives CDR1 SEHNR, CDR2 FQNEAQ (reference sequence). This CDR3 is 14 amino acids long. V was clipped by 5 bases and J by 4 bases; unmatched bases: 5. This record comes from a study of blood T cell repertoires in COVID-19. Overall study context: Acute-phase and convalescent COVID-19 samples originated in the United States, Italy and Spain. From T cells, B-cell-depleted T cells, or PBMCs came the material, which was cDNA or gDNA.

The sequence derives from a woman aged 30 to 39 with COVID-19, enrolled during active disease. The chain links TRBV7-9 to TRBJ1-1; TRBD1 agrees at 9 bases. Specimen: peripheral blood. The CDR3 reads CASSPDRGFTEAFF. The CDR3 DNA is TGTGCCAGCAGCCCGGACAGGGGATTCACTGAAGCTTTCTTT.